A single sample gave rise to the 30 T cell receptor beta chains below, sequenced in a study of OX40 agonist ivuxolimab in advanced cancers. Clones were read by immunoSEQ multiplex PCR, and TCRdb kept only the in-frame ones, dropping some. This sample carries more than 65,000 clones, 90% of them seen once, and the ten largest clones take 10%. The sample here was CD4+ or CD8+ T cells sorted from blood, taken in a trial of the OX40 agonist ivuxolimab. The receptors stem from an adult with an advanced solid tumor such as melanoma, head and neck, liver or kidney cancer.

This clone was recorded once. The chain has TRBV25-1 and TRBJ2-2; D not certain. The CDR3 runs 10 residues. The germline V and J ends were trimmed by 5 bases and 5 bases, with 0 bases remaining between them. Germline CDR1 reads MGHDK; CDR2 reads SYGVNS. The CDR3 DNA sequence: TGTGCCAGCAGTACCGGGGAGCTGTTTTTT. Translated: CASSTGELFF. Complete variable domain (other parts from reference TRBV25-1 and TRBJ2-2): EADIYQTPRYLVIGTGKKITLECSQTMGHDKMYWYQQDPGMELHLIHYSYGVNSTEKGDLSSESTVSRIRTEHFPLTLESARPSHTSQYLCASSTGELFFGEGSRLTVL.

The rearrangement links TRBV6-1 to TRBJ1-5, with D possibly being TRBD1 (5 bases). CDR1 MNHNS and CDR2 SASEGT come from the germline V gene. The V and J ends lost 6 bases and 6 bases respectively, with 6 bases between them. The CDR3 covers 11 residues. The CDR3 sequence is CASSRVQPQHF. The CDR3 coding sequence is TGTGCCAGCAGCAGGGTTCAGCCCCAGCATTTT.

The CDR3: CASRVTGGYGYTF. CDR3 bases: TGTGCCAGTAGAGTGACAGGGGGCTATGGCTACACCTTC. The chain recombines TRBV19 with TRBJ1-2; TRBD1 agrees at 9 bases. This CDR3 is 13 amino acids long. Germline CDR1 LNHDA, CDR2 SQIVND (reference sequence). V trimming: 6 bases; J trimming: 4 bases; junction bases outside the gene matches: 3. The entire variable domain, with the rest obtained from reference TRBV19 and TRBJ1-2, is as follows: DGGITQSPKYLFRKEGQNVTLSCEQNLNHDAMYWYRQDPGQGLRLIYYSQIVNDFQKGDIAEGYSVSREKKESFPLTVTSAQKNPTAFYLCASRVTGGYGYTFGSGTRLTVV.

V is TRBV28 and J is TRBJ1-2; D remains unclear. From germline, CDR1 is MDHEN and CDR2 SYDVKM. The CDR3 sequence is 13 residues long. Trimming pared 2 bases from V and 4 bases from J, leaving 8 bases between. The chain's CDR3 is CASSLGVAYGYTF. CDR3 sequence (DNA): TGTGCCAGCAGTTTAGGAGTTGCCTATGGCTACACCTTC.

The J gene is TRBJ1-1, the V gene TRBV2; TRBD1 might be the D (5 bases). The CDR3 extends over 13 amino acids. V was cut by 5 bases and J by 2 bases, with 9 bases left in between. Germline V CDR1 and CDR2: SNHLY, FYNNEI. The CDR3 DNA sequence: TGTGCCAGCAGTCCCGACAGTAACACTGAAGCTTTCTTT. Residues: CASSPDSNTEAFF.

The chain is built from TRBV6-6 and TRBJ2-7; D gene ambiguous. Trimming took off 5 bases at V and 6 bases at J, with 14 bases between the two ends. Germline-derived CDR1 and CDR2 are MNHNY and SVGAGI (reference sequence). This CDR3 region has 13 residues. CDR3 nucleotides: TGTGCCAGCAGTAGTCTCAGCTTTTCCGAGCAGTACTTC. The encoded protein is CASSSLSFSEQYF.

The chain links TRBV7-3 to TRBJ2-1, with D possibly being TRBD2 (5 bases). The germline V gene has CDR1 SGHTA and CDR2 FQGTGA. V was clipped by 2 bases and J by 5 bases, with 10 bases between them. The CDR3 has 14 amino acids. CDR3 protein: CASSLLAPHNEQFF. The CDR3 nucleotides are TGTGCCAGCAGCTTACTAGCCCCACACAATGAGCAGTTCTTC.

This rearrangement joins TRBV6-5 to TRBJ2-5; D is perhaps TRBD1 or TRBD2 (7 bases each). V was pared by 6 bases and J by 7 bases, with 15 bases between. CDR1 is MNHEY and CDR2 is SVGAGI in the germline V gene. The CDR3 consists of 13 residues. CDR3 nucleotides: TGTGCCAGCAGGCAAGCGGGACAGTCGACCCAGTACTTC. It is translated as CASRQAGQSTQYF.

Regarding this clone: Relative to the germline gene, one junction end is altered; a read error may explain this. This rearrangement joins TRBV12-5 to TRBJ1-5, with D perhaps TRBD1 (6 bases). The CDR3 sequence is 16 residues long. CDR1 and CDR2 (germline): LGHNT, FRNRAP. The CDR3 reads CASGLLIGGVTGPMDF. The CDR3 bases are TGTGCTAGTGGTTTGCTTATAGGGGGGGTAACTGGGCCCATGGATTTT.

This clone was picked up one time. The rearrangement joins TRBV20-1 to TRBJ2-1; D not certain. Trimming removed 7 bases at V and 7 bases at J, with 11 bases between. Looked up from germline, CDR1 is DFQATT and CDR2 is SNEGSKA (reference sequence). The CDR3 is 11 residues long. CDR3 nucleotides: TGCAGTGTAAGGCGCTCGAATGAGCAGTTCTTC. This translates into CSVRRSNEQFF.

The chain uses TRBV7-6 and TRBJ2-7; 8 nucleotides line up with TRBD1. The CDR3 is made up of 15 amino acids. CDR1 is SGHVS, CDR2 FNYEAQ, per germline. Trimming at V came to 0 bases and at J to 4 bases, leaving 5 bases not matched to a gene. The CDR3 nucleotides are TGTGCCAGCAGCTTAGCGCTGGGACAGGCGTACGAGCAGTACTTC. Amino acid sequence: CASSLALGQAYEQYF.

The rearrangement uses TRBV7-8 and TRBJ2-2; the match to TRBD2 covers 7 bases. V lost 5 bases, J lost 0 bases, and 9 bases stayed unmatched. The CDR3 spans 17 residues. From germline, CDR1 is SGHVS and CDR2 FQNEAQ. The CDR3 loop is CASSRVLALANTGELFF. CDR3 nucleotide sequence: TGTGCCAGCAGCAGGGTACTAGCGTTAGCGAACACCGGGGAGCTGTTTTTT.

The V call is TRBV7-2, the J call TRBJ2-4; D call uncertain. The CDR3 totals 14 residues. With 2 bases removed from V and 3 bases from J, the gap between germline ends came to 8 bases. Germline CDR1 is SGHTA and CDR2 is FQGNSA. The CDR3 here is CASSLTLGKNIQYF. The CDR3 DNA reads as TGTGCCAGCAGCTTAACGTTGGGCAAAAACATTCAGTACTTC.

A remark on this clone: The conserved closing phenylalanine or tryptophan is absent in this CDR3, likely reflecting a read error. The DNA is omitted, as the CDR3 cannot be located on it reliably, and the CDR3 follows TCRdb's listing. The rearrangement joins TRBV6-1 to TRBJ2-7; no DNA check was done on the table's D call, TRBD2. Germline assignment: CDR1 MNHNS and CDR2 SASEGT. The CDR3 totals 12 residues, both ends included. The CDR3 spells CASSVDPTSGRG.

This clone appeared a single time. The rearrangement joins TRBV2 to TRBJ2-5; 8 positions agree with TRBD1. The CDR3 covers 14 residues. With V trimmed by 8 bases and J by 4 bases, 9 bases remained unmatched. Germline CDR1 is SNHLY and CDR2 is FYNNEI. Here the CDR3 reads CASGQHRGIETQYF. The DNA of the CDR3 is TGTGCCAGCGGGCAGCACAGGGGGATAGAGACCCAGTACTTC.

This chain uses TRBV29-1 with TRBJ2-1, with D possibly being TRBD1 or TRBD2 (5 bases each). V was trimmed by 7 bases and J by 0 bases, leaving 7 bases between them. Germline CDR1 SQVTM, CDR2 ANQGSEA. This CDR3 is 12 amino acids long. The CDR3 sequence is CSAGGSYNEQFF. CDR3 DNA sequence: TGCAGCGCTGGGGGCTCCTACAATGAGCAGTTCTTC.

This sequence joins TRBV4-3 and TRBJ1-6; 7 nucleotides align to TRBD1. Losses at the gene ends were 0 bases for V and 10 bases for J; bases not matched to a gene: 15. The CDR3 contains 18 residues. Germline lookup yields CDR1 LGHNA and CDR2 YSLEER. The CDR3 protein is CASSQDAPGTVGNSPLHF. CDR3 in DNA: TGCGCCAGCAGCCAAGACGCACCCGGGACAGTTGGTAACTCACCCCTCCACTTT.

The chain couples TRBV29-1 to TRBJ2-1; 10 bases match TRBD2. The V and J ends lost 7 bases and 9 bases, in that order; junction bases with no gene match: 12. Germline assignment: CDR1 SQVTM and CDR2 ANQGSEA. This CDR3 is 14 amino acids long. The CDR3 loop is CSGIPAGGLPEQFF. CDR3 coding DNA: TGCAGCGGGATACCAGCGGGAGGGTTGCCTGAGCAGTTCTTC.

CDR3 loop: CASSLVHGNTEAFF. As DNA, the CDR3 is TGTGCCAGCAGCTTAGTCCACGGAAACACTGAAGCTTTCTTT. This chain links TRBV7-8 with TRBJ1-1; D uncertain. The CDR3 consists of 14 residues. Per the germline V gene, CDR1 is SGHVS and CDR2 is FQNEAQ. V shed 1 base and J shed 2 bases, with 8 bases lying between them.

The chain recombines TRBV5-1 with TRBJ2-3, with D hard to call. Germline V lookup: CDR1 SGHRS, CDR2 YFSETQ. CDR3 length equals 16 residues. V was clipped by 0 bases and J by 0 bases, with 11 bases between them. In DNA, the CDR3 is TGCGCCAGCAGCTTGGCCCCCCGGGCGAGCACAGATACGCAGTATTTT. Translated, it gives CASSLAPRASTDTQYF.

The chain uses TRBV4-2 and TRBJ2-7; D unresolved. V was trimmed by 0 bases and J by 2 bases, leaving 11 bases between them. Germline V gene data show CDR1 as LGHNA and CDR2 as YNFKEQ. The CDR3 is made up of 15 amino acids. In nucleotides, the CDR3 is TGTGCCAGCAGCCAAGAGCCAGCGAGCACCTACGAGCAGTACTTC. Amino acid sequence: CASSQEPASTYEQYF.

The rearrangement links TRBV20-1 to TRBJ1-1, with no clear D. CDR3 length: 11 residues. CDR1 and CDR2 from the germline V gene are DFQATT and SNEGSKA (reference sequence). Trimming took 3 bases from V and 6 from J, leaving 8 bases between them. The CDR3 DNA reads TGCAGTGCTAGTTGGGGTTCTGAAGCTTTCTTT. Translating gives CSASWGSEAFF.

The V gene is TRBV14, the J gene TRBJ2-1; D gene ambiguous. Looked up from germline, CDR1 is SGHDN and CDR2 is FVKESK. The CDR3 loop spans 12 amino acids. V lost 4 bases to trimming and J lost 9 bases, with 10 bases between them. The CDR3 loop reads CASSRPNGEQFF. The CDR3 bases are TGTGCCAGCAGCCGACCTAATGGTGAGCAGTTCTTC.

The rearrangement uses TRBV5-1 and TRBJ2-3; no definite D call. The CDR3 loop spans 12 amino acids. From germline, CDR1 is SGHRS and CDR2 YFSETQ. V lost 5 bases to trimming and J lost 4 bases, with 8 bases between them. CDR3 DNA: TGCGCCAGCAGTCGTGGCCCAGATACGCAGTATTTT. It translates to CASSRGPDTQYF.

On this clone: The junction shows a germline mismatch at one end, possibly a read error. The V call is TRBV18, the J call TRBJ2-7, with TRBD1 matching over 12 bases. In germline, CDR1 is KGHSH, CDR2 LQKENI. There are 16 residues in the CDR3. CDR3 sequence (DNA): TGTGCCAGCTCTCCACCAGGGACAGGGGGCTTCAACGAGCAGTACTTC. It specifies CASSPPGTGGFNEQYF.

This clone came up a few times. V gene TRBV7-2 combines with J gene TRBJ1-2; D is possibly TRBD1 (5 bases). Trimming stripped 3 bases from V and 3 bases from J, with 11 bases between. There are 14 residues in the CDR3. Germline-derived CDR1 and CDR2 are SGHTA and FQGNSA. Written as DNA, the CDR3 is TGTGCCAGCAGCTTTTTTCGCAGGGACTATGGCTACACCTTC. This sequence encodes CASSFFRRDYGYTF.

This clone was seen just once. CDR3 sequence (DNA): TGCGCCAGCAGCCCCTGGGAGGGGGGGAACAATGAGCAGTTCTTC. This sequence encodes CASSPWEGGNNEQFF. J is TRBJ2-1 and V is TRBV5-1; TRBD2 is a possible D gene (7 bases). The CDR3 contains 15 residues. Germline V gene data show CDR1 as SGHRS and CDR2 as YFSETQ. V lost 4 bases and J 5 bases, leaving 16 bases between the germline ends. The variable domain in full, completed from reference TRBV5-1 and TRBJ2-1, reads KAGVTQTPRYLIKTRGQQVTLSCSPISGHRSVSWYQQTPGQGLQFLFEYFSETQRNKGNFPGRFSGRQFSNSRSEMNVSTLELGDSALYLCASSPWEGGNNEQFFGPGTRLTVL.

The rearrangement joins TRBV19 to TRBJ1-1; no firm D call. Trimming left V 3 bases short and J 4 bases short, with 9 bases between. This CDR3 spans 13 amino acids. Germline V gene lookup returns CDR1 LNHDA and CDR2 SQIVND (reference sequence). CDR3 protein: CASSIVMSTEAFF. Here the CDR3 DNA reads TGTGCCAGTAGTATCGTTATGAGCACTGAAGCTTTCTTT.

The table lists this clone with a few counts. The chain links TRBV28 to TRBJ2-7, with a possible D match to TRBD1 (6 bases). The length of the CDR3 is 15 residues. Germline CDR1 and CDR2: MDHEN and SYDVKM. Trimming stripped 2 bases from V and 3 bases from J, with 14 bases between. CDR3: CASSLPAGRGYEQYF. The CDR3 DNA follows: TGTGCCAGCAGTTTACCCGCGGGCAGGGGCTACGAGCAGTACTTC. Using reference TRBV28 and TRBJ2-7 for the parts outside the CDR3, the full variable domain is DVKVTQSSRYLVKRTGEKVFLECVQDMDHENMFWYRQDPGLGLRLIYFSYDVKMKEKGDIPEGYSVSREKKERFSLILESASTNQTSMYLCASSLPAGRGYEQYFGPGTRLTVT.

V gene TRBV5-5 combines with J gene TRBJ2-5; D is uncertain. Germline V gene data show CDR1 as SGHKS and CDR2 as YYEKEE (reference sequence). The CDR3 has 16 amino acids. V lost 0 bases to trimming and J lost 1 base, with 13 bases between them. The CDR3 DNA sequence: TGTGCCAGCAGCTTGGTGGCAGGTCGGCGCCAAGAGACCCAGTACTTC. It yields the protein CASSLVAGRRQETQYF. The entire variable domain, with the rest obtained from reference TRBV5-5 and TRBJ2-5, is as follows: DAGVTQSPTHLIKTRGQQVTLRCSPISGHKSVSWYQQVLGQGPQFIFQYYEKEERGRGNFPDRFSARQFPNYSSELNVNALLLGDSALYLCASSLVAGRRQETQYFGPGTRLLVL.